This T cell receptor beta chain came from a study of blood T cell repertoires in COVID-19. Study background: Samples came from the United States, Italy and Spain, spanning acute and convalescent COVID-19.

Original processing notes: How many nucleated cells were present was estimated from reference gene primer amplification. Profiled with immunoSEQ multiplex PCR; TCRdb holds only in-frame clones, not every one. The D gene and trimming were derived from the DNA, and the V and J assignments and clone size from that table. Of 150,000 to 200,000 clones listed, less than 90% are singletons. This CDR3 spans 17 amino acids. The J segment lost 0 bases and the V segment lost 1 base, leaving 6 bases of the junction unmatched. From germline, CDR1 is MGHRA and CDR2 YSYEKL. The sample comprised PBMCs or T cells enriched from blood (not recorded which). This clonotype was obtained from a woman in her fifties or sixties who had recovered from COVID-19. This chain uses TRBV4-1 with TRBJ1-3, with 7 bases matching TRBD1. The CDR3 bases are TGCGCCAGCAGCCAAGGCCCAGGGGGTTCCTCTGGAAACACCATATATTTT. This translates into CASSQGPGGSSGNTIYF.